The present entry profiles one T cell receptor (beta chain) with its context. The data are from a study of control samples from healthy donors and cancer patients. Trimming stripped 4 bases from V and 8 bases from J, with 18 bases between. The CDR3 length is 15 residues. The germline gives CDR1 SGHDN, CDR2 FVKESK. Assay used: immunoSEQ multiplex PCR; TCRdb lists only in-frame clones, some missing. The repertoire includes under 200,000 clones, 90% to 95% of them detected once, and 4.1% sits in the top ten. This rearrangement joins TRBV14 to TRBJ1-3; D is perhaps TRBD1 (6 bases). The receptor's source is an older woman in good health. The specimen sequenced was blood. CDR3 residues: CASSPAGRGRYTIYF. The CDR3 DNA is TGTGCCAGCAGCCCCGCTGGGAGGGGGAGATACACCATATATTTT. The full variable domain, rest sourced from reference TRBV14 and TRBJ1-3, is EAGVTQFPSHSVIEKGQTVTLRCDPISGHDNLYWYRRVMGKEIKFLLHFVKESKQDESGMPNNRFLAERTGGTYSTLKVQPAELEDSGVYFCASSPAGRGRYTIYFGEGSWLTVV.